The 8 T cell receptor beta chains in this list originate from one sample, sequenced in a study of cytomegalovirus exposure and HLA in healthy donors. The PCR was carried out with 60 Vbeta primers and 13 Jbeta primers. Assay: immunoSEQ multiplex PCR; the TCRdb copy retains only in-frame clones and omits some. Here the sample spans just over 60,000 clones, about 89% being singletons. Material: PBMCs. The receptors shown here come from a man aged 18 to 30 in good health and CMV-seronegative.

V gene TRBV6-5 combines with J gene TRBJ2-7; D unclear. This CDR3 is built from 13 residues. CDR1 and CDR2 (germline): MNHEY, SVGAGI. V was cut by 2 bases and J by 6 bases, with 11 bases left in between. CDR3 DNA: TGTGCCAGCAGTTACACACGACATGTCGAGCAGTACTTC. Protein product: CASSYTRHVEQYF.

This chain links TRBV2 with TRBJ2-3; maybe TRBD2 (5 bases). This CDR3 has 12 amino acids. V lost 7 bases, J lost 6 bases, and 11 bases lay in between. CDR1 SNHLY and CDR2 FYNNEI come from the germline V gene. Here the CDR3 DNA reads TGTGCCAGCATGTCAGGCGGGGATACGCAGTATTTT. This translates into CASMSGGDTQYF. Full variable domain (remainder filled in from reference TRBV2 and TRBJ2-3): EPEVTQTPSHQVTQMGQEVILRCVPISNHLYFYWYRQILGQKVEFLVSFYNNEISEKSEIFDDQFSVERPDGSNFTLKIRSTKLEDSAMYFCASMSGGDTQYFGPGTRLTVL.

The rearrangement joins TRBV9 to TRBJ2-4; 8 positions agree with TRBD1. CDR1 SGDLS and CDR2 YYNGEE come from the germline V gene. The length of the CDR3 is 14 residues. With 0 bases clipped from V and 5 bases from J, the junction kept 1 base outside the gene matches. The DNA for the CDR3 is TGTGCCAGCAGCGTAGGCAGGGGGCAAAACATTCAGTACTTC. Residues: CASSVGRGQNIQYF.

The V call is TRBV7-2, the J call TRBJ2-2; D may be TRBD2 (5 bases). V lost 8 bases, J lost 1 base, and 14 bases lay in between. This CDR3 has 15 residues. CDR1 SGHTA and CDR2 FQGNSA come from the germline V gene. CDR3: CASGRKRQNTGELFF. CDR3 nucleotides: TGTGCCAGCGGGCGGAAGCGGCAGAACACCGGGGAGCTGTTTTTT.

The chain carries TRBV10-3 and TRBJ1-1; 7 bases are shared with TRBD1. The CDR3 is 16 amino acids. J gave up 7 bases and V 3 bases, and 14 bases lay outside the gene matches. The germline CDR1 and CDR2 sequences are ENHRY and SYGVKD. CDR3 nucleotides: TGTGCCATCAGTGAAGGGAAAACAGGGGCGGGGGGTGAAGCTTTCTTT. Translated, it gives CAISEGKTGAGGEAFF.

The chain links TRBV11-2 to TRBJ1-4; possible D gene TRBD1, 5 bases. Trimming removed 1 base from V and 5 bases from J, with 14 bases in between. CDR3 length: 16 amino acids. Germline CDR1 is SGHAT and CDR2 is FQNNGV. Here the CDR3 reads CASSLASGQRNEKLFF. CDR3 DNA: TGTGCCAGCAGCTTAGCGTCCGGACAACGAAATGAAAAACTGTTTTTT.

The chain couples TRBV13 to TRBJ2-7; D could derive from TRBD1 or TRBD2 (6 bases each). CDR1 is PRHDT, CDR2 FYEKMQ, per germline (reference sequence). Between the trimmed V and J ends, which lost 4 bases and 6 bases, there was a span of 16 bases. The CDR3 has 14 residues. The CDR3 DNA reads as TGTGCCAGCAGCTCAGGGGACCTGGGGGGCGAGCAGTACTTC. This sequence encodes CASSSGDLGGEQYF.

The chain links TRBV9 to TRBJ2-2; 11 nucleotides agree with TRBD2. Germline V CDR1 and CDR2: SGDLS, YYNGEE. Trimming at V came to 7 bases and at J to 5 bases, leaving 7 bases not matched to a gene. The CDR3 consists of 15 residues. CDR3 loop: CASGLSGGATGELFF. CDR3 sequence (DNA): TGTGCCAGCGGTCTTAGCGGGGGGGCGACCGGGGAGCTGTTTTTT.